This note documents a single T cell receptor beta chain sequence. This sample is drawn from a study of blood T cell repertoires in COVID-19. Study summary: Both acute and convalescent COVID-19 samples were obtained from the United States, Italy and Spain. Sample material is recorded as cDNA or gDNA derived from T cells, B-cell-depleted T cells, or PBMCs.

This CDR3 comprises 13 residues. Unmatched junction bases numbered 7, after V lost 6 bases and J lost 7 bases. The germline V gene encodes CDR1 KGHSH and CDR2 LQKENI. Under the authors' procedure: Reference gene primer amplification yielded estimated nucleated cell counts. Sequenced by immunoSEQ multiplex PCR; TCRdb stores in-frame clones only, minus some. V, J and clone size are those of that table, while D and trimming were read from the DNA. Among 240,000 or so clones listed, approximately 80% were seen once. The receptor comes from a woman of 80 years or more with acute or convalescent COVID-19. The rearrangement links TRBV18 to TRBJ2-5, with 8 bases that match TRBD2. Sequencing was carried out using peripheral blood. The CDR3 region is CASSRTSLGTQYF. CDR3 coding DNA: TGTGCCAGCTCCCGGACTAGCCTGGGGACCCAGTACTTC.